This TCR beta chain was retrieved from a study of long-term antiretroviral therapy in people with HIV (dated by TCRdb to 2022 to 2024). For the study in its entirety: The earliest samples were collected about a decade before the 2015 WHO recommendation for immediate ART, when ART was typically delayed until CD4 counts fell. A retrospective serial study tested whether ART initiation and durable HIV suppression were associated with changes in peripheral blood TRB repertoire composition and diversity. A total of about 180 cryopreserved PBMC samples were contributed to the cohort by 30 adults with confirmed HIV infection, with samples collected serially over a mean of approximately six years (range 1-12). About 35% of the 30 participants with HIV were female. No cross-contamination during QIAcube processing was seen in test extractions of a monoclonal T-cell line run alongside 30 to 35 polyclonal samples.

The immunoSEQ hsTCRB v3.0 assay was used at survey level resolution to sequence the TRB variable region. The target sequencing depth for TRB was roughly 40,000-55,000 T-cell genomes per sample. Pooled TRB libraries were sequenced on an Illumina MiSeq with a v3 150-cycle kit. For the original study's pipeline: Repertoire analysis was performed in R inside a reproducible Nextflow workflow that covered QC, data transformation and analysis. Custom analyses were implemented in LymphoSeq2, an R package for AIRR-Seq data exploration. Four samples that yielded fewer than 5000 total TRB sequences were excluded, so that fewer than 200 HIV repertoires were analyzed. Among the 180 to 200 retained HIV repertoires, 59 were collected before ART initiation and approximately 130 were collected after ART initiation. Each repertoire was downsampled to 5000 TRB nucleotide sequences, and summary statistics were averaged across 100 downsampling iterations. The analysis kept only TRB sequences whose CDR3 regions were at least seven amino acids long. Two measures captured diversity: a Shannon entropy-derived clonality score and the Gini coefficient. Repertoire networks linked the top 5000 CDR3 amino acid sequences whenever two sequences differed by an edit distance of one. For TRB CDR3 amino acid sequences, GLIPH2 was used to predict antigen specificity groups and MHC restriction. Known CMV, EBV, HIV or tissue antigen associations were flagged by matching CDR3 amino acid sequences against VDJdb and McPAS-TCR. Pre-ART, post-ART and control groups were compared with Wilcoxon signed-rank tests and Holm-Bonferroni correction. TCRdb provides this immuneACCESS table in a form limited to in-frame rearrangements. Some clones are lacking; in checked studies, under half of them reflect an unresolved V gene, and why the rest are absent is not known. V and J calls and clone size come straight from that table; D and trimming were deduced from the DNA. This sample holds about 26,000 clones; 70% to 90% were observed only once. The ten largest account for under 5.5% of the sample.

The CDR3 spans 14 residues, from the cysteine through the phenylalanine. Of all the DNA, just the CDR3 is kept, 42 bases in frame from base 1. CDR1 and CDR2, looked up from the germline V gene (reference sequence), are LNHNV and YYDKDF. Trimming takes 5 bases from V and 0 bases from J, and the germline ends sit 5 bases apart. Inclusion was restricted to participants for whom at least one PBMC sample before ART initiation and at least two post-ART samples were available. Treatment was received in the United States of America by all participants with HIV. Before DNA extraction, cryopreserved samples of about 0.95-10 million PBMC were thawed and washed. At the time of the earliest PBMC sample, participants with HIV were aged between about 20 and 54 years. Per participant, PBMC samples came from 1-4 timepoints prior to ART initiation and 2-8 timepoints following ART initiation, for a median of 7 samples. For every participant, serial HIV viral load, CD4+ T-cell count, ART history and demographic data were obtained. Genomic DNA was extracted from unsorted PBMC with a Qiagen kit on a QIAcube, processed in batches of 12 samples.

Broad study findings and their caveats: Expanded TRB clones identified before ART initiation dominated the repertoire at all time points, although this dominance fluctuated and declined in many PLHIV after ART. Because pre-ART samples had limited cell numbers, unsorted PBMC were profiled rather than sorted CD4+ and CD8+ T cells. CDR3 length ranges in HIV repertoires were narrower than in controls, and network structure suggested an antigen-experienced repertoire with only a slight naive shift after ART. Limited PBMC availability meant only the TCR beta chain was sequenced, without alpha chain pairing. Samples dated from about 2003 to 2018, and the ART regimens used may be less effective than current ones. Inferences about post-ART repertoire changes were limited because no data were available on ART adherence, viral resistance or therapy changes. Starting ART was linked to a significant rise in TRB diversity, yet even after long-term ART the diversity remained significantly lower than in transplant donor controls.

For this clone: Its cognate antigen has yet to be identified. Within one base of it there is no much larger clone, and no base qualities were kept.

This receptor chain uses TRBV15 and TRBJ2-6, with no confidently assigned D gene. The source of this sequence is a middle-aged man with HIV. Sample: unsorted PBMCs, taken roughly 2.6 years after starting antiretroviral therapy. The CDR3 region reads CATSLNSGANVLTF. The DNA sequence is TGTGCCACCAGCTTAAACTCTGGGGCCAACGTCCTGACTTTC.